These 21 T cell receptor beta chains were all obtained from the same sample, sequenced in a study of T cells of healthy individuals. TCRdb reprocessed the 5' RACE reads via MiXCR and lists one record per CDR3 protein. The data contain approximately 52,000 distinct CDR3 sequences, 14% to 15% of them singletons. These receptor sequences come from a human donor in good health.

This clonotype was seen many times. The chain combines TRBV29-1 with TRBJ2-1, with D uncertain. V shed 6 bases and J shed 10 bases, with 13 bases lying between them. Germline V gives CDR1 SQVTM, CDR2 ANQGSEA. The CDR3 has 11 residues. CDR3 sequence reads: CSVIGSLEQFF. The CDR3 nucleotides read TGCAGCGTAATAGGGTCGTTGGAGCAGTTCTTC.

The V call is TRBV2, the J call TRBJ2-1, with a weak D call TRBD2 (6 bases). The CDR3 sequence is 14 residues long. V gave up 8 bases and J gave up 3 bases, with 14 bases separating them. CDR1 and CDR2 from the germline V gene are SNHLY and FYNNEI. As DNA, the CDR3 is TGTGCCAGCCTATATAGCGGCCTCTACAATGAGCAGTTCTTC. Its translation: CASLYSGLYNEQFF.

The gene calls are TRBV7-9 and TRBJ2-2; D call uncertain. Trimming took 4 bases from V and 3 from J, leaving 15 bases between them. The CDR3 spans 16 residues. CDR1 SEHNR and CDR2 FQNEAQ come from the germline V gene (reference sequence). The CDR3 spells CASSSTWTVDTGELFF. Written as DNA, the CDR3 is TGTGCCAGCAGCTCAACTTGGACGGTGGACACCGGGGAGCTGTTTTTT.

This chain joins TRBV7-2 and TRBJ1-4; D ambiguous. V lost 5 bases and J lost 5, with 6 bases in between. Germline CDR1 is SGHTA and CDR2 is FQGNSA. CDR3 length: 12 amino acids. CDR3 amino acids: CASSRTNEKLFF. Written as DNA, the CDR3 is TGTGCCAGCAGCCGTACAAATGAAAAACTGTTTTTT.

This clonotype has just a few counts. V is TRBV12-5 and J is TRBJ2-3, with TRBD2 identical over 7 bases. Germline-derived CDR1 and CDR2 are LGHNT and FRNRAP. The CDR3 is made up of 14 amino acids. CDR3 nucleotide sequence: TGTGTGTCACGCCTAGCGGAGGTCACAGATACGCAGTATTTT. This sequence encodes CVSRLAEVTDTQYF.

In this sample, this clonotype turned up a few times. The chain links TRBV9 to TRBJ2-1; 10 bases line up with TRBD2. The trim removed 1 base at V and 4 bases at J, leaving 5 bases unmatched. The CDR3 sequence is 16 residues long. Germline CDR1 and CDR2: SGDLS and YYNGEE. In DNA form, the CDR3 reads TGTGCCAGCAGCGTATTAGGTAGCGGGAGGTACAATGAGCAGTTCTTC. Its protein product is CASSVLGSGRYNEQFF.

J is TRBJ2-1 and V is TRBV5-4, with 10 positions matching TRBD1. Germline loops: CDR1 SGHNT, CDR2 YYREEE (reference sequence). J was trimmed by 4 bases and V by 5 bases; bases with no gene match: 9. This CDR3 comprises 16 residues. CDR3 coding DNA: TGTGCCAGCAGTTCCCGGGACAGGGGCCCATACAATGAGCAGTTCTTC. It encodes CASSSRDRGPYNEQFF.

This clonotype was picked up a small number of times. The chain carries TRBV7-2 and TRBJ2-2; 11 nucleotides align to TRBD1. The V segment lost 5 bases and the J segment 8 bases; nucleotides outside the gene matches: 7. The CDR3 length is 15 residues. The germline CDR1 and CDR2 sequences are SGHTA and FQGNSA. CDR3 protein: CASSPRTGGPGELFF. The CDR3 coding sequence is TGTGCCAGCAGCCCTCGGACAGGGGGCCCAGGGGAGCTGTTTTTT.

This clonotype was counted ten times or more. This chain uses TRBV7-8 with TRBJ1-1; TRBD1 might be the D (5 bases). CDR1 is SGHVS and CDR2 is FQNEAQ in the germline V gene. The V and J ends lost 2 bases and 0 bases respectively, with 19 bases between them. The CDR3 loop spans 18 amino acids. In nucleotides, the CDR3 is TGTGCCAGCAGCTTAATGTTTGGATCGACAGTGCTGAACACTGAAGCTTTCTTT. It yields the protein CASSLMFGSTVLNTEAFF.

This clonotype was counted at least ten times. The J gene is TRBJ1-5, the V gene TRBV27, with TRBD1 identical over 8 bases. CDR1 is MNHEY, CDR2 SMNVEV, per germline (reference sequence). V shed 5 bases, J shed 5 bases, and the junction held 8 bases outside the gene matches. The CDR3 is 15 amino acids. The CDR3 region has the DNA TGTGCCAGCAGTCCCTGGACAGGGTTGGATCAGCCCCAGCATTTT. This translates into CASSPWTGLDQPQHF.

The genes are TRBV5-1 and TRBJ2-7, with TRBD2 identical over 11 bases. Germline values: CDR1 SGHRS, CDR2 YFSETQ. V was clipped by 4 bases and J by 4 bases; unmatched bases: 4. There are 14 residues in the CDR3. The CDR3 reads CASSVLAGEYEQYF. CDR3 nucleotides: TGCGCCAGCAGCGTACTAGCGGGAGAGTACGAGCAGTACTTC.

This clonotype was recorded at least ten times. The rearrangement uses TRBV13 and TRBJ2-3; a possible D gene is TRBD2 (6 bases). V lost 4 bases, J lost 1 base, and 12 bases lay in between. There are 15 residues in the CDR3. CDR1 is PRHDT, CDR2 FYEKMQ, per germline (reference sequence). The CDR3 reads CASSYGTPGTDTQYF. The CDR3 DNA reads TGTGCCAGCAGCTACGGGACTCCGGGCACAGATACGCAGTATTTT.

By frequency in the sample, this clonotype is medium-sized. This chain connects TRBV6-1 to TRBJ2-1; D ambiguous. Trimming stripped 5 bases from V and 2 bases from J, with 16 bases between. The germline gives CDR1 MNHNS, CDR2 SASEGT. The CDR3 runs 16 residues. The CDR3 DNA is TGTGCCAGCAGTCTAGTTGTTAGCATCCCCTACAATGAGCAGTTCTTC. Translating it yields CASSLVVSIPYNEQFF.

This clonotype has a count of ten or more. The chain recombines TRBV30 with TRBJ2-1; 10 bases match TRBD2. The length of the CDR3 is 12 residues. CDR1 GTSNPN and CDR2 SVGIG come from the germline V gene (reference sequence). V lost 0 bases to trimming and J lost 12 bases; unmatched junction nucleotides: 2. This CDR3 is CAWSVLAGSQFF. Here the CDR3 DNA reads TGTGCCTGGAGTGTACTAGCGGGGTCGCAGTTCTTC.

The sample holds a few counts of this clonotype. The chain employs TRBV2 and TRBJ2-2, with TRBD1 matching over 7 bases. Per the germline V gene, CDR1 is SNHLY and CDR2 is FYNNEI. V shed 4 bases and J 6 bases; nucleotides not matched to a gene: 2. CDR3 length equals 13 residues. CDR3 amino acids: CASSAQGPGELFF. CDR3 nucleotide sequence: TGTGCCAGCAGTGCACAGGGGCCCGGGGAGCTGTTTTTT.

This clonotype came up many times. The chain uses TRBV5-1 and TRBJ2-7, with 8 bases that match TRBD1. This CDR3 spans 14 amino acids. CDR1 and CDR2 (germline): SGHRS, YFSETQ. V lost 0 bases, J lost 4 bases, and 3 bases stayed unmatched. CDR3 sequence reads: CASSLDGQGYEQYF. In DNA form, the CDR3 reads TGCGCCAGCAGCTTGGACGGACAGGGTTACGAGCAGTACTTC.

This clonotype was detected ten times or more. Written as DNA, the CDR3 is TGTGCCAGCAGTTACCCCGGGCAAACCCACTACGAGCAGTACTTC. Encoded protein: CASSYPGQTHYEQYF. V is TRBV6-6 and J is TRBJ2-7, with unresolved D. V was cut by 2 bases and J by 3 bases, with 14 bases left in between. Germline V lookup: CDR1 MNHNY, CDR2 SVGAGI (reference sequence). This CDR3 has 15 amino acids.

This clonotype appeared a few times. The chain links TRBV30 to TRBJ1-2, with D perhaps matching TRBD1 (6 bases). This CDR3 is 17 amino acids long. V lost 0 bases to trimming and J lost 3 bases, with 20 bases between them. The germline V gene encodes CDR1 GTSNPN and CDR2 SVGIG (reference sequence). The DNA for the CDR3 is TGTGCCTGGAGTGTGAAATATTACAGGGAGCGAGACTATGGCTACACCTTC. Its translation is CAWSVKYYRERDYGYTF.

The chain joins TRBV5-5 to TRBJ2-7, with 9 bases lining up with TRBD1. The CDR3 is 15 residues long. Germline V gene lookup returns CDR1 SGHKS and CDR2 YYEKEE (reference sequence). J gave up 7 bases and V 4 bases, and 12 bases lay outside the gene matches. The CDR3 spells CASSPRTGGLGEQYF. The DNA of the CDR3 is TGTGCCAGCAGCCCCCGCACAGGGGGCTTAGGGGAGCAGTACTTC.

This clonotype was picked up many times. This chain connects TRBV4-1 to TRBJ1-1; no clear D gene. Looked up from germline, CDR1 is MGHRA and CDR2 is YSYEKL. The CDR3 runs 14 residues. V lost 4 bases and J 2 bases, leaving 11 bases between the germline ends. The CDR3 bases are TGCGCCAGCAGCCCCTCCGGCACTAACACTGAAGCTTTCTTT. Residues: CASSPSGTNTEAFF.

V is TRBV20-1 and J is TRBJ1-3; the D is unclear. CDR3 length: 14 amino acids. Germline V gene lookup returns CDR1 DFQATT and CDR2 SNEGSKA (reference sequence). Trimming cost V 3 bases and J 4 bases, with 13 bases left between them. Here the CDR3 DNA reads TGCAGTGCTAGCGACTGGACGGCCGGAAACACCATATATTTT. Amino acid sequence: CSASDWTAGNTIYF.